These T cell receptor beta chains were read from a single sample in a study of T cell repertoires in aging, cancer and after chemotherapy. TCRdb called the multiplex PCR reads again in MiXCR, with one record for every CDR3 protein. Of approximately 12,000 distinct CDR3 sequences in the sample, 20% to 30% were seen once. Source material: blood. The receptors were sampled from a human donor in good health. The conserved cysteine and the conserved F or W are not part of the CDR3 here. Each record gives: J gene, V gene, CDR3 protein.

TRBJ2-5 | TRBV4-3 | ASSQTNTYQETQY
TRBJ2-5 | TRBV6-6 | ASRESGTGGRGEI
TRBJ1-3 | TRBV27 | ASSSTGSGNTIY
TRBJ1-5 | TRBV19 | ASSIGYSNQPQH
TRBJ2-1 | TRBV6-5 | ASESSYNEQF
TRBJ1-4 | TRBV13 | ASSFRWRNEKLF
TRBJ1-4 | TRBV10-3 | AINGGGNEKLF
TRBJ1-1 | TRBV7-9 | ASSLTGNTEAF
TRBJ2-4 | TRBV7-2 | ASSQDRGLKWAKNIQY
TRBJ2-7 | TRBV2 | ASSEQVGGYEQY
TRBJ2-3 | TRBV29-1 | SVAPGSTDTQY
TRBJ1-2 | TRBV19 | ASSIRGLGQSRWDGYT
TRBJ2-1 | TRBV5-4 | ASSRGWTSGNNEQF
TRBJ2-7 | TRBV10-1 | ASGGDFESEQY
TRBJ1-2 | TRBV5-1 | ASSLEGGPYGYT
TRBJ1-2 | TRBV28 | ASSQGGDGYT
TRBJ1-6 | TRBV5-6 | ASSLLDSENSPLH
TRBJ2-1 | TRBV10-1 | ASSEGGLNEQF
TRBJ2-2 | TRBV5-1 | ASSLAGQGPTGELF
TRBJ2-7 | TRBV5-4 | ASSPNRDRSYEQY
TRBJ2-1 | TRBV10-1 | ASSVGAEGSPDYNEQF
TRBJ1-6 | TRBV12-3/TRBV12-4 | ASVPGYNSPLH
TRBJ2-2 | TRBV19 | ASTKQGAPGTGELF
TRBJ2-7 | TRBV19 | ASSSSDSRSYEQY
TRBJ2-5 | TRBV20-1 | SARDRVTASETQY
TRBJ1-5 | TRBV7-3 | ASSSDRNQPQH
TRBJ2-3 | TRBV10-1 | ASSYGTGVVDTQY
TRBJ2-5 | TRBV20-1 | SAVQAPQETQY
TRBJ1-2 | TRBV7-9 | ASTVGTGRGGYT
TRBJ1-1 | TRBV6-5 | ASSYSIRGNTEAF
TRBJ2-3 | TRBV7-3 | ASSPPTSGGLTDTQY
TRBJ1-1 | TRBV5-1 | ASSSRQGGNTEAF
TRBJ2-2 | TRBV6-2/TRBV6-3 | ASSNRGPPGELF
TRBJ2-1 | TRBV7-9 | ASSPGLAAYNEQF
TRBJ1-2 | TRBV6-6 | ASKFRTGAYGYT
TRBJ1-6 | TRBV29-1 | SAGKERGSPLH
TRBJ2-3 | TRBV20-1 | SQSDARGTDTQY
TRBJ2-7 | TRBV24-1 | ATSASGTGGAEQY
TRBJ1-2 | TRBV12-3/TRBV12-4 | ASSLGYGYT
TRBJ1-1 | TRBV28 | ASSMQTGGVEAF
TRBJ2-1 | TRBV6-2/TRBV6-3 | ASSYSWQGEREQF
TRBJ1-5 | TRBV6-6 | ASSVGGASNQPQH
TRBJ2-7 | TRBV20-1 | KAGDRVSYEQY
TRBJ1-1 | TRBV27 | ASSSPSTGRNTEAF
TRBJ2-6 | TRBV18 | ASSPQNSFSGANVLT
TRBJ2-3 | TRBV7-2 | ASSLTGNEADTQY
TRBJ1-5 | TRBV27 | ASSLATGGAGQPQH
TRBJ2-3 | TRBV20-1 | SARTTRGFTDTQY
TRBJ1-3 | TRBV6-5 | ASSRGPSPGNTIY
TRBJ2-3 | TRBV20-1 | SAPRRGVTDTQY
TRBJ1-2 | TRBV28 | ASSLILLGQGNNYGYT
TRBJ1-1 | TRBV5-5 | ASSLRVGRDTEAF
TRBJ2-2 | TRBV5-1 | ASSEGQLAGELF
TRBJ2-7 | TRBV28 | ASSYLGDLDEQY
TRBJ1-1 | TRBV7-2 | ASSFRGRNTEAF
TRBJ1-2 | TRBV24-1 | ATSKTDNYGYT
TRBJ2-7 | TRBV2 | ASRDRTYEQY
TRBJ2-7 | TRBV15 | ATSRDLVSYEQY